This T cell receptor beta chain comes out of a study of blood T cell repertoires in COVID-19. Study summary: Sites across the United States, Italy and Spain contributed samples from acute and convalescent COVID-19. The cDNA or gDNA used as material had been derived from T cells, B-cell-depleted T cells, or PBMCs.

Original processing notes: Amplification with reference gene primers provided the estimates of nucleated cell counts. Clones were sequenced by immunoSEQ multiplex PCR, and TCRdb holds only the in-frame ones, with some missing. D and trimming were read from the DNA, whereas the V and J calls and clone size are those reported in that table. This sample has fewer than 300,000 clones, with around 82% found just once. The CDR3 spans 13 residues. CDR1 and CDR2 (germline): SGHDT, YYEEEE. Trimming shortened V by 3 bases and J by 6 bases, and 12 bases separated the two germline ends. Sequencing was performed on peripheral blood. The chain links TRBV5-6 to TRBJ2-5, with D possibly being TRBD1 (5 bases). The sequence was obtained from a human donor in a cohort sampled during active COVID-19. In DNA form, the CDR3 reads TGTGCCAGCAGCTCCAGGACACTAAAGACCCAGTACTTC. Protein: CASSSRTLKTQYF.